This TCR beta chain derives from a study of cytomegalovirus exposure and HLA in healthy donors. Across the study: About 200 million T cells yielded 100 million or so unique TCR beta sequences, as an earlier analysis found.

PCR amplification relied on 60 Vbeta primers (plus 13 Jbeta primers). Profiling relied on immunoSEQ multiplex PCR, and the TCRdb table lists in-frame clones only, not all of them. The table has 150,000 to 200,000 clones, around 84% seen once. The germline CDR1 and CDR2 sequences are SGDLS and YYNGEE. The V and J ends lost 3 bases and 3 bases, in that order; junction bases with no gene match: 9. The CDR3 has 17 residues. This clonotype was sampled from a man aged 50 to 59 in good health and CMV-seropositive. The chain links TRBV9 to TRBJ2-3; 11 nucleotides align to TRBD1. What was sequenced was PBMCs. CDR3 DNA sequence: TGTGCCAGCAGCGCCGGGACAGGGGGAGGCCTTACAGATACGCAGTATTTT. Translation: CASSAGTGGGLTDTQYF.